The T cell receptor (beta chain) described here comes from a study of radiotherapy plus CTLA-4 blockade in lung cancer. The overall study: Disease control reached approximately 31%, with objective responses in around 20%.

With 6 bases removed from V and 4 bases from J, the gap between germline ends came to 7 bases. The CDR3 is 12 amino acids. Germline CDR1 reads MDHEN; CDR2 reads SYDVKM. Chemo-refractory metastatic non-small-cell lung cancer patients underwent focal radiation alongside CTLA-4 blockade with ipilimumab. Whole-study findings and limits: Early shifts in blood T cell clones, with interferon-beta, reportedly predicted response best. Blood saw expansion of tumor-derived TCR clones after radiotherapy plus ipilimumab.

TCRdb's table, derived via immunoSEQ multiplex PCR, lists solely in-frame clones and lacks some. The sample carries about 73,000 clones, more than 75% recorded once. Comments on this clone: No antigen is known for it.

Material: peripheral blood, obtained from a patient treated with radiotherapy plus ipilimumab. This clonotype was obtained from a human donor with non-small cell lung cancer that progressed on radiotherapy plus ipilimumab. This chain uses TRBV28 with TRBJ1-5; D uncertain. As DNA, the CDR3 is TGTGCCAGCAGCTACGGTAATCAGCCCCAGCATTTT. Its translation is CASSYGNQPQHF.